Listed below are T cell receptor beta chains from one sample, sequenced in a study of T cells after yellow fever vaccination. TCRdb fed the 5' RACE reads into MiXCR, producing one record per CDR3 protein. The sample lists 450,000 to 550,000 distinct CDR3 sequences; less than 25% were seen once. The sequences come from PBMCs, collected approximately 20 days after the first yellow fever vaccination. The receptors derive from a man aged 18 to 29 who received the YFV17D yellow fever vaccine. CDR3s include the opening cysteine and the closing phenylalanine or tryptophan. D genes are given only for firm matches. The size entry is marked missing in some rows and otherwise reads once, few, many or a size class.

TRBV18	TRBJ2-6	-	-	CASSPLRGPYSGANVLTF	TGTGCCAGCTCACCACTCCGGGGTCCTTACTCTGGGGCCAACGTCCTGACTTTC
TRBV19	TRBJ1-2	-	-	CASSGQTGLGYTF	TGTGCCAGTAGTGGACAAACAGGGCTAGGCTACACCTTC
TRBV19	TRBJ1-1	-	-	CASRGDPNTEAFF	TGTGCCAGTAGAGGGGATCCGAACACTGAAGCTTTCTTT
TRBV7-2	TRBJ2-5	-	-	CASSFQDGKETQYF	TGTGCCAGCAGCTTCCAGGACGGAAAAGAGACCCAGTACTTC
TRBV6-2/TRBV6-3	TRBJ2-2	few	TRBD1	CASSSPTGRAGELFF	TGTGCCAGCAGTTCCCCGACAGGGCGGGCCGGGGAGCTGTTTTTT
TRBV27	TRBJ2-2	-	-	CASSPYRDTGELFF	TGTGCCAGCAGTCCCTACAGGGACACCGGGGAGCTGTTTTTT
TRBV4-1	TRBJ2-7	many	-	CASSQVASPRSYEQYF	TGCGCCAGCAGCCAAGTGGCCAGTCCCCGCTCCTACGAGCAGTACTTC
TRBV12-3/TRBV12-4	TRBJ1-2	-	-	CASSLRLVGAQLYGYTF	TGTGCCAGCAGTTTAAGGTTGGTAGGGGCCCAACTCTATGGCTACACCTTC
TRBV6-1	TRBJ2-5	-	-	CASTPFGGVQETQYF	TGTGCCAGCACCCCCTTTGGTGGGGTCCAAGAGACCCAGTACTTC
TRBV7-2	TRBJ2-2	once	-	CASSLYKAGANTGELFF	TGTGCCAGCAGCTTGTACAAGGCAGGGGCGAACACCGGGGAGCTGTTTTTT
TRBV4-3	TRBJ1-4	-	-	CASSQDGQGRKLFF	TGCGCCAGCAGCCAAGATGGGCAGGGAAGAAAACTGTTTTTT
TRBV5-1	TRBJ2-5	-	-	CASSIGKLEGTQYF	TGCGCCAGCAGCATTGGGAAACTAGAGGGGACCCAGTACTTC
TRBV28	TRBJ2-1	-	-	CASSSGSEGSYNEQFF	TGTGCCAGCAGTTCCGGATCTGAGGGATCCTACAATGAGCAGTTCTTC
TRBV4-3	TRBJ1-6	-	-	CASSQDHLSNSPLHF	TGCGCCAGCAGCCAAGATCACTTAAGTAATTCACCCCTCCACTTT
TRBV5-6	TRBJ2-1	-	-	CASSQGPGSSYNEQFF	TGTGCCAGCAGCCAGGGTCCGGGGAGCTCCTACAATGAGCAGTTCTTC
TRBV19	TRBJ2-5	-	TRBD2	CASSKLSGTAQETQYF	TGTGCCAGTAGCAAGCTAAGCGGGACGGCACAAGAGACCCAGTACTTC
TRBV2	TRBJ2-3	few	-	CASTLEGYRTDTQYF	TGTGCCAGCACCCTGGAGGGCTACCGCACAGATACGCAGTATTTT
TRBV6-5	TRBJ1-5	many	-	CASSYDRNQPQHF	TGTGCCAGCAGTTACGACAGGAATCAGCCCCAGCATTTT
TRBV9	TRBJ1-2	many	-	CASSVAGGVYGYTF	TGTGCCAGCAGCGTAGCCGGAGGGGTCTATGGCTACACCTTC
TRBV5-6	TRBJ1-5	-	-	CASSLWGTGMVQPQHF	TGTGCCAGCAGCTTGTGGGGCACAGGGATGGTGCAGCCCCAGCATTTT
TRBV5-5	TRBJ1-1	-	-	CASSTDRRVMNTEAFF	TGTGCCAGCAGCACCGACAGGAGGGTGATGAACACTGAAGCTTTCTTT
TRBV6-2/TRBV6-3	TRBJ2-7	-	TRBD1	CASSYRQGIPAYEQYF	TGTGCCAGCAGTTACCGACAGGGAATCCCAGCCTACGAGCAGTACTTC
TRBV10-3	TRBJ1-3	few	-	CATLSGASDTIYF	TGTGCCACCCTCAGTGGGGCTAGCGACACCATATATTTT
TRBV28	TRBJ1-4	-	-	CASTWGEKLFF	TGTGCCAGCACCTGGGGTGAAAAACTGTTTTTT
TRBV5-6	TRBJ2-2	-	-	CASSPWTETGELFF	TGTGCCAGCAGCCCGTGGACAGAAACCGGGGAGCTGTTTTTT
TRBV7-2	TRBJ2-3	many	TRBD2	CASSLVAGVSSTDTQYF	TGTGCCAGCAGCTTAGTAGCGGGGGTCTCTAGCACAGATACGCAGTATTTT
TRBV5-1	TRBJ1-3	-	TRBD1	CASSQGTGGGNTIYF	TGCGCCAGCAGCCAAGGGACAGGGGGCGGAAACACCATATATTTT
TRBV7-9	TRBJ2-2	-	-	CASSYDGTGELFF	TGTGCCAGCAGCTACGACGGGACCGGGGAGCTGTTTTTT
TRBV20-1	TRBJ2-7	-	-	CSASRGTYSYEQYF	TGCAGTGCTAGTAGGGGGACGTACTCCTACGAGCAGTACTTC
TRBV6-1	TRBJ2-7	few	TRBD1	CASSRRDRAYEQYF	TGTGCCAGCAGTCGCCGGGACAGAGCCTACGAGCAGTACTTC
TRBV4-2	TRBJ2-3	few	-	CASSQAVGAADTQYF	TGTGCCAGCAGCCAAGCGGTGGGGGCCGCAGATACGCAGTATTTT
TRBV5-1	TRBJ1-1	few	TRBD1	CASSLGQGVPLNTEAFF	TGCGCCAGCAGCTTGGGACAGGGGGTACCTTTGAACACTGAAGCTTTCTTT
TRBV20-1	TRBJ2-3	few	-	CSATGPSGTQYF	TGCAGTGCAACGGGCCCTTCGGGGACGCAGTATTTT
TRBV7-2	TRBJ2-1	-	-	CASSLALGDSYNEQFF	TGTGCCAGCAGCTTAGCCTTAGGGGATTCCTACAATGAGCAGTTCTTC
TRBV19	TRBJ2-1	few	-	CASSDPEGNNEQFF	TGTGCCTCGTCGGACCCCGAGGGGAACAATGAGCAGTTCTTC
TRBV24-1	TRBJ1-4	-	-	CATSEAGPNEKLFF	TGTGCCACCAGCGAGGCGGGGCCTAATGAAAAACTGTTTTTT